This TCR beta chain is from a study of regulatory T cells in long-lasting Graves disease. The V gene's germline CDR1 is SGHNT and CDR2 YYREEE (reference sequence). This CDR3 contains 13 residues. The trim removed 5 bases at V and 12 bases at J, leaving 9 bases unmatched. This sample's time point: newly diagnosed GD, antithyroid drugs for less than 3 months. Making the TCR library involved RNA that had been extracted from PBMCs. Graves' disease diagnoses followed American Thyroid Association guidelines. Researchers made TCR beta libraries by using iRepertoire HTBI primers and running Arm-PCR on CDR3 regions. TCRdb re-analysed the multiplex PCR reads in MiXCR, keeping a single row per CDR3 protein. The data show 300,000 to 450,000 distinct CDR3 sequences, with around 15% seen just once and approximately 22% held by the top ten. Study-wide results and limits: Gene preferences differed: TRBV28, TRBJ1-2, TRBJ2-5 in persistent cases.

This clonotype came up many times. Antigen specificity is unknown. This clonotype was sampled from a female donor with Graves disease. This sample comprised peripheral blood mononuclear cells (PBMCs), obtained at new diagnosis, from a patient treated with antithyroid drugs. This sequence joins TRBV5-4 and TRBJ2-1, with 9 bases identical to TRBD2. The CDR3 loop is CASSSSGVPGQFF. The DNA for the CDR3 is TGTGCCAGCAGTTCTAGCGGGGTGCCCGGGCAGTTCTTC.